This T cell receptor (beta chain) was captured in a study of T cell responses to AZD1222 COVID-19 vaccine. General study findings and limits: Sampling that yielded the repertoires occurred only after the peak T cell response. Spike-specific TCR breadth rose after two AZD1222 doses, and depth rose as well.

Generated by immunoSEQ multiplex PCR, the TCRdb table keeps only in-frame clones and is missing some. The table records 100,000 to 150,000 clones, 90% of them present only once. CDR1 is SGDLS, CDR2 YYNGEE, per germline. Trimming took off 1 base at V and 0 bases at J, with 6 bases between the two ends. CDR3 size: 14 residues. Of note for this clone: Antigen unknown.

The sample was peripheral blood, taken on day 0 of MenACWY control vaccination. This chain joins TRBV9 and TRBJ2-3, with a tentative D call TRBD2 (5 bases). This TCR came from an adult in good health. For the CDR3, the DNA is TGTGCCAGCAGCGTACTAGCTAGCACAGATACGCAGTATTTT. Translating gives CASSVLASTDTQYF.